These 24 T cell receptor beta chains were sequenced from one sample in a study of T cell responses to AZD1222 COVID-19 vaccine. The method was immunoSEQ multiplex PCR; TCRdb's version includes in-frame clones alone and lacks a portion of them. The sample records over 150,000 clones, 85% to 95% being singletons. The sequences come from peripheral blood, collected 28 days after the second dose of the MenACWY control vaccine. The receptors stem from an adult who received the MenACWY meningococcal vaccine as a control.

The CDR3 sequence is CASAPGQGNQPQHF. The DNA for the CDR3 is TGTGCCAGTGCCCCTGGACAGGGTAACCAGCCCCAGCATTTT. This chain links TRBV19 with TRBJ1-5; 8 bases agree with TRBD1. The trim removed 8 bases at V and 7 bases at J, leaving 10 bases unmatched. This CDR3 region has 14 residues. Germline loops: CDR1 LNHDA, CDR2 SQIVND (reference sequence).

The chain is built from TRBV2 and TRBJ1-4, with D perhaps TRBD1 (6 bases). The CDR3 is 15 residues long. Germline CDR1 and CDR2: SNHLY and FYNNEI. V lost 3 bases and J lost 5, with 13 bases in between. The CDR3: CASSDRGPWNEKLFF. CDR3 DNA sequence: TGTGCCAGCAGTGACCGGGGGCCATGGAATGAAAAACTGTTTTTT.

CDR3 in amino acids: CSVGQGTTEAFF. CDR3 DNA sequence: TGCAGCGTTGGACAGGGTACCACTGAAGCTTTCTTT. The chain recombines TRBV29-1 with TRBJ1-1, with 7 positions matching TRBD1. Losses at the gene ends were 4 bases for V and 4 bases for J; bases not matched to a gene: 3. The CDR3 covers 12 residues. CDR1 is SQVTM and CDR2 is ANQGSEA in the germline V gene.

This sequence joins TRBV6-6 and TRBJ1-5; D is ambiguous. The ends were cut back, 5 bases at V and 2 bases at J, with 16 bases in the middle. The CDR3 totals 16 residues. CDR1 is MNHNY, CDR2 SVGAGI, per germline (reference sequence). Written as DNA, the CDR3 is TGTGCCAGCAGTCTTCTGGGAGGTTTAGGCAATCAGCCCCAGCATTTT. It codes for CASSLLGGLGNQPQHF.

The J gene is TRBJ1-1, the V gene TRBV6-5; no clear D gene. Germline V CDR1 and CDR2: MNHEY, SVGAGI. The CDR3 runs 13 residues. The V and J ends lost 11 bases and 0 bases respectively, with 13 bases between them. The CDR3 loop is CACQGLMNTEAFF. In DNA form, the CDR3 reads TGTGCCTGCCAAGGACTGATGAACACTGAAGCTTTCTTT.

This clone appeared a single time. The chain employs TRBV28 and TRBJ1-2; 7 bases are a match to TRBD1. Trimming removed 6 bases from V and 8 bases from J; junction bases left unmatched: 6. Per the germline V gene, CDR1 is MDHEN and CDR2 is SYDVKM. The CDR3 runs 12 residues. The CDR3 DNA reads TGTGCCAGCAGACCGACAGGGTTGGGCTACACCTTC. Protein: CASRPTGLGYTF.

This chain joins TRBV29-1 and TRBJ2-5, with 9 bases lining up with TRBD1. CDR3 length: 14 residues. From germline, CDR1 is SQVTM and CDR2 ANQGSEA. With V trimmed by 0 bases and J by 2 bases, 1 base remained unmatched. The DNA for the CDR3 is TGCAGCGTTGAAGAAGGGACAGGGCAAGAGACCCAGTACTTC. Translated: CSVEEGTGQETQYF. Full variable domain (remainder filled in from reference TRBV29-1 and TRBJ2-5): SAVISQKPSRDICQRGTSLTIQCQVDSQVTMMFWYRQQPGQSLTLIATANQGSEATYESGFVIDKFPISRPNLTFSTLTVSNMSPEDSSIYLCSVEEGTGQETQYFGPGTRLLVL.

The chain combines TRBV2 with TRBJ2-6; weak D call: TRBD1 (5 bases). CDR3 length: 15 residues. Trimming cost V 5 bases and J 4 bases, with 12 bases left between them. Germline CDR1 is SNHLY and CDR2 is FYNNEI. This chain's CDR3 is CASSRQSAGANVLTF. The CDR3 region has the DNA TGTGCCAGCAGTCGACAGTCCGCAGGGGCCAACGTCCTGACTTTC.

V and J are TRBV7-9 and TRBJ2-3, with 8 bases fitting TRBD2. With V trimmed by 5 bases and J by 3 bases, 7 bases remained unmatched. CDR1 and CDR2 from the germline V gene are SEHNR and FQNEAQ (reference sequence). This CDR3 has 15 residues. CDR3 DNA: TGTGCCAGCAGCCCACCCGGGGGGGTTACAGATACGCAGTATTTT. Protein: CASSPPGGVTDTQYF. The whole variable domain, filled in from reference TRBV7-9 and TRBJ2-3, reads DTGVSQNPRHKITKRGQNVTFRCDPISEHNRLYWYRQTLGQGPEFLTYFQNEAQLEKSRLLSDRFSAERPKGSFSTLEIQRTEQGDSAMYLCASSPPGGVTDTQYFGPGTRLTVL.

The chain couples TRBV10-3 to TRBJ1-1, with TRBD1 matching 7 bases. Germline V gene data show CDR1 as ENHRY and CDR2 as SYGVKD. V gave up 5 bases and J gave up 3 bases; unmatched junction bases: 9. The CDR3 loop spans 15 amino acids. The CDR3 DNA is TGTGCCATCAGTCCTCGACCCCAGGGGGACACTGAAGCTTTCTTT. Its protein is CAISPRPQGDTEAFF.

On this clone: At the DNA level, this CDR3 is encoded by other sequences in the same sample as well. The chain couples TRBV5-1 to TRBJ2-1; 7 bases line up with TRBD1. V lost 0 bases and J lost 4; bases outside the gene matches: 4. The germline V gene encodes CDR1 SGHRS and CDR2 YFSETQ. The CDR3 length is 15 residues. The CDR3 region has the DNA TGCGCCAGCAGCTTGGGTAGGGGGCTTTACAATGAGCAGTTCTTC. This encodes CASSLGRGLYNEQFF. The full variable domain, in which reference TRBV5-1 and TRBJ2-1 provide the parts outside the CDR3, is KAGVTQTPRYLIKTRGQQVTLSCSPISGHRSVSWYQQTPGQGLQFLFEYFSETQRNKGNFPGRFSGRQFSNSRSEMNVSTLELGDSALYLCASSLGRGLYNEQFFGPGTRLTVL.

This chain uses TRBV3-1 (or the pseudogene TRBV3-2) with TRBJ2-3; D gene ambiguous. From germline, CDR1 is LGHDT and CDR2 YNNKEL (reference sequence). The ends were cut back, 7 bases at V and 2 bases at J, with 10 bases in the middle. This CDR3 region has 13 residues. CDR3 region: CASKRRYTDTQYF. The CDR3 DNA sequence: TGTGCCAGCAAAAGGAGATACACAGATACGCAGTATTTT.

The rearrangement links TRBV7-9 to TRBJ1-2; D is undetermined. Per germline, CDR1 SEHNR and CDR2 FQNEAQ (reference sequence). The germline V and J ends were trimmed by 1 base and 8 bases, with 8 bases remaining between them. This CDR3 is built from 12 residues. This CDR3 reads CASSLVAGGYTF. In nucleotides, the CDR3 is TGTGCCAGCAGCTTAGTTGCTGGGGGCTACACCTTC.

V gene TRBV4-2 combines with J gene TRBJ1-1, with D possibly TRBD1 on 5 matching bases. V was shortened by 2 bases and J by 5 bases, with 15 bases between the two germline ends. From germline, CDR1 is LGHNA and CDR2 YNFKEQ. The CDR3 loop spans 15 amino acids. CDR3 DNA sequence: TGTGCCAGCAGCCAACAAGGTCAGGGAGGGACTGAAGCTTTCTTT. Residues: CASSQQGQGGTEAFF.

The chain employs TRBV2 and TRBJ1-2; D call uncertain. Trimming cost V 6 bases and J 2 bases, with 7 bases left between them. Germline CDR1 and CDR2: SNHLY and FYNNEI. This CDR3 spans 12 amino acids. The CDR3 region is CASRSGNYGYTF. The CDR3 DNA sequence: TGTGCCAGCAGGTCGGGGAACTATGGCTACACCTTC.

The V call is TRBV5-1, the J call TRBJ1-4, with D unresolved. The CDR3 extends over 14 amino acids. The V end lost 0 bases, the J end lost 0 bases, and 3 bases lay between the germline ends. Germline assignment: CDR1 SGHRS and CDR2 YFSETQ. CDR3 loop: CASSLAPTNEKLFF. The CDR3, as DNA: TGCGCCAGCAGCTTGGCCCCAACTAATGAAAAACTGTTTTTT.

The chain carries TRBV19 and TRBJ1-1, with unresolved D. The CDR3 totals 14 residues. CDR1 LNHDA and CDR2 SQIVND come from the germline V gene (reference sequence). V lost 3 bases and J 4 bases, leaving 12 bases between the germline ends. The CDR3 reads CASSMERGSTEAFF. The DNA of the CDR3 is TGTGCCAGTAGTATGGAGAGAGGCAGCACTGAAGCTTTCTTT.

The chain couples TRBV19 to TRBJ1-3, with 8 bases matching TRBD1. The length of the CDR3 is 15 residues. Trimming removed 3 bases from V and 7 bases from J; junction bases left unmatched: 8. Germline CDR1 is LNHDA and CDR2 is SQIVND (reference sequence). The CDR3 here is CASSMAGTGGNTIYF. CDR3 coding DNA: TGTGCCAGTAGTATGGCCGGGACAGGAGGGAACACCATATATTTT.

V is TRBV27 and J is TRBJ1-2, with D perhaps TRBD1 (5 bases). In germline, CDR1 is MNHEY, CDR2 SMNVEV (reference sequence). V dropped 5 bases and J dropped 1 base, with 11 bases sitting between them. The CDR3 is 14 amino acids. CDR3 region: CASSPQTVNYGYTF. In nucleotides, the CDR3 is TGTGCCAGCAGTCCTCAGACAGTTAACTATGGCTACACCTTC.

This clone appeared a single time. The gene calls are TRBV7-2 and TRBJ1-1, with unresolved D. Germline CDR1 reads SGHTA; CDR2 reads FQGNSA. Trimming removed 1 base from V and 2 bases from J, with 8 bases in between. The CDR3 spans 14 residues. CDR3 sequence: CASSLVWGNTEAFF. CDR3 in DNA: TGTGCCAGCAGCTTAGTTTGGGGAAACACTGAAGCTTTCTTT.

V gene TRBV27 combines with J gene TRBJ1-6, with D unclear. V was pared by 2 bases and J by 9 bases, with 11 bases between. The CDR3 contains 14 residues. The germline CDR1 and CDR2 sequences are MNHEY and SMNVEV (reference sequence). The CDR3 DNA reads as TGTGCCAGCAGTTTAGTCCAGCGGGGTTCACCCCTCCACTTT. Its translation: CASSLVQRGSPLHF.

The rearrangement uses TRBV11-2 and TRBJ1-1; D may be TRBD1 (5 bases). Germline CDR1 and CDR2: SGHAT and FQNNGV. This CDR3 contains 12 residues. V was clipped by 5 bases and J by 10 bases, with 14 bases between them. The CDR3 DNA sequence: TGTGCCAGCAGCCCCTCTTCAGGGCGAGCTTTCTTT. Protein: CASSPSSGRAFF. Based on the CDR3 plus reference TRBV11-2 and TRBJ1-1, the full variable domain is EAGVAQSPRYKIIEKRQSVAFWCNPISGHATLYWYQQILGQGPKLLIQFQNNGVVDDSQLPKDRFSAERLKGVDSTLKIQPAKLEDSAVYLCASSPSSGRAFFGQGTRLTVV.

The rearrangement joins TRBV21-1 to TRBJ1-6. TRBV21-1 is described as a pseudogene. The CDR3 totals 15 residues. The CDR3: CASSNRSSYNSPLHF. Here the CDR3 DNA reads TGTGCCAGCAGCAATAGGAGCTCCTATAATTCACCCCTCCACTTT.

J is TRBJ2-7 and V is TRBV6-5; 7 nucleotides line up with TRBD1. The CDR3 runs to 13 residues. The junction had 5 bases not matched to a gene; V was cut back by 6 bases and J by 3 bases. Germline V gene sequence: CDR1 MNHEY, CDR2 SVGAGI. The DNA for the CDR3 is TGTGCCAGCAGGTCCCGGGACAGCTACGAGCAGTACTTC. It is translated as CASRSRDSYEQYF.